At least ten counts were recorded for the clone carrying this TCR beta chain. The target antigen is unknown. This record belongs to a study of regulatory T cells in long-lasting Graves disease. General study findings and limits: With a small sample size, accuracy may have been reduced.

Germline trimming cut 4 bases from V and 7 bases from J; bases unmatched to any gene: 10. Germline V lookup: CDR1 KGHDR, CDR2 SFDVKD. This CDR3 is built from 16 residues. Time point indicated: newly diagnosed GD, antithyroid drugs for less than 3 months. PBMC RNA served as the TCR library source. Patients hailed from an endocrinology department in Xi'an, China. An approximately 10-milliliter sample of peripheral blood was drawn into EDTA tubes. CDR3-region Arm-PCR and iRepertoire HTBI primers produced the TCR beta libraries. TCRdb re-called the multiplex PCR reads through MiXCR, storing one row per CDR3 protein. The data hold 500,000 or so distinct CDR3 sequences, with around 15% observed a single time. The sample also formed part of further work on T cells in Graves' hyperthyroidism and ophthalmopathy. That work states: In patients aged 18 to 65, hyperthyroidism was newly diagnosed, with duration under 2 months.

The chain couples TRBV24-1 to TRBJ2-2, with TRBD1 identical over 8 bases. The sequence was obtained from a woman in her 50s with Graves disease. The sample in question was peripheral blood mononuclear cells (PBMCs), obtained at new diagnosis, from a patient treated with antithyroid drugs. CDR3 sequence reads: CATSDPGQGAGGELFF. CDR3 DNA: TGTGCCACCAGTGACCCTGGACAGGGCGCCGGCGGGGAGCTGTTTTTT.